This TCR beta chain was captured in a study of regulatory T cells in long-lasting Graves disease (dated by TCRdb to the early 2020s). Notes on the research overall: Persistent Graves' disease was defined as antithyroid drug treatment for over 5 years with persistently positive TSH receptor autoantibodies. Patients with persistent Graves' disease were compared with patients with newly diagnosed Graves' disease using TCR sequencing and RNA sequencing of peripheral blood. The study took place in China and was registered as a clinical trial. A total of about 35 samples underwent TCR sequencing: about 13 from persistent and around 20 from newly diagnosed Graves' disease patients. On average, persistent Graves' disease patients in the clinical cohort had been on antithyroid drugs for about 9.3 years. General conclusions and limits of the study: Persistent disease showed preferential use of TRBV28, TRBJ1-2 and TRBJ2-5, whereas newly diagnosed disease favored TRBV20-1 and TRBJ2-1. The study examined only peripheral blood because the primary lesion, thyroid tissue, could not be accessed. Compared with newly diagnosed patients, persistent Graves' disease patients had lower TCR Shannon entropy and fewer highly expanded clones, which suggests clonal expansion. Sequencing and analysis were restricted to the TCR beta chain. Patients with persistent disease shared more public clonotypes (around 2,500) than newly diagnosed patients did (approximately 990). The authors noted that the small sample size was a limitation that may lower accuracy.

This clonotype came up many times. This clone's antigen is unknown. Within one base of it there is no much larger clone, and no base qualities were kept. Trimming takes 6 bases off V and 5 bases off J; junction bases not matched to a gene: 13. The germline V gene gives CDR1 as MDHEN and CDR2 as SYDVKM. The CDR3, cysteine through phenylalanine, is 15 amino acids long. Only the CDR3 part of the read is kept: 45 bases, read in frame from the first base. The library came from multiplex PCR. The sample was run on an Illumina HiSeq 4000. To build TCR beta libraries, CDR3 regions were amplified by Arm-PCR using iRepertoire HTBI primers. Before sequencing, the PCR products underwent gel purification. Concerning the study's data processing: A total of around 59 TRBV and approximately 13 TRBJ segments were identified across samples and were used for gene usage analysis of CDR3 amino acid clonotypes. COPE and FqMerger were used to merge filtered high-quality paired reads into contigs. Contigs were aligned with BLAST to IMGT TRBV, TRBD and TRBJ reference genes, and CDR3 was defined per IMGT. Clonotypes above 0.1% frequency were classified as highly expanded clones. Shannon entropy was used to measure repertoire diversity, and the Gini coefficient was used to measure V-J evenness. Public clonotypes were defined as clonotypes shared by more than one individual. The public reads were run again by TCRdb, first through fastp at Q25 and then through MiXCR, and only productive beta chains were kept. Rows with one shared CDR3 protein collapse into an entry with the most common genes and DNA. In this record, the V and J calls reflect TCRdb's handling and not the investigators' own analysis. Within this sample are 300,000 to 500,000 distinct CDR3 sequences, with about a fifth of them counted one time only. The ten largest clones take up roughly 20% of the sample.

The sample's time point, from its label and the paper: persistent/refractory GD, antithyroid drugs over 5 years with positive TRAb. For both TCR sequencing and RNA sequencing, RNA was extracted from PBMCs using TRIzol. Graves' disease was diagnosed according to American Thyroid Association guidelines. Patients were recruited from an endocrinology department in Xi'an, China. Each patient gave around 9 milliliters of peripheral blood, collected in an EDTA anticoagulant tube. Ficoll Paque Plus density gradient separation was used to isolate PBMCs, and no further T cell sorting was done. An Agilent 2100 Bioanalyzer and agarose gel were used to assess RNA quality, and a NanoDrop 2000 was used to measure RNA concentration.

The sample was peripheral blood mononuclear cells (PBMCs), taken when the disease was refractory, from a patient treated with antithyroid drugs. The receptor was derived from a female donor with Graves disease. This sequence uses TRBV28 and TRBJ2-7, with TRBD2 identical over 7 junction bases. At the DNA level, the sequence is TGTGCCAGCAGCTCTCCGGGAGGCAGGGCCAACGAGCAGTACTTC. It specifies CASSSPGGRANEQYF.